A single sample gave rise to the 24 T cell receptor beta chains below, sequenced in a study of blood T cell repertoires in COVID-19. Assay used: immunoSEQ multiplex PCR; TCRdb lists only in-frame clones, some missing. This table has some 200,000 clones, roughly 82% appearing once. Sample: peripheral blood. The origin of the receptors is a human donor in a cohort sampled during active COVID-19.

CDR3 DNA sequence: TGTGCCAGCAGCCCAGGACGGACTAGCGTCCACAATGAGCAGTTCTTC. Translating it yields CASSPGRTSVHNEQFF. V gene TRBV7-9 combines with J gene TRBJ2-1, with 9 bases identical to TRBD2. V was clipped by 5 bases and J by 5 bases; unmatched bases: 10. CDR1 is SEHNR and CDR2 is FQNEAQ in the germline V gene (reference sequence). The CDR3 has 16 amino acids.

This clone was seen many times. The chain is built from TRBV7-8 and TRBJ2-2, with 8 bases lining up with TRBD1. Germline CDR1 reads SGHVS; CDR2 reads FQNEAQ. The CDR3 loop spans 14 amino acids. V lost 1 base to trimming and J lost 8 bases; unmatched junction nucleotides: 3. The CDR3 protein is CASSLVQGVGELFF. The CDR3, as DNA: TGTGCCAGCAGCTTAGTACAGGGGGTAGGGGAGCTGTTTTTT. Full variable domain (rest looked up from reference TRBV7-8 and TRBJ2-2): GAGVSQSPRYKVAKRGQDVALRCDPISGHVSLFWYQQALGQGPEFLTYFQNEAQLDKSGLPSDRFFAERPEGSVSTLKIQRTQQEDSAVYLCASSLVQGVGELFFGEGSRLTVL.

V and J are TRBV19 and TRBJ2-5; TRBD1 matches 8 bases. The germline V gene encodes CDR1 LNHDA and CDR2 SQIVND (reference sequence). The CDR3 runs 14 residues. Trimming at V came to 1 base and at J to 5 bases, leaving 3 bases not matched to a gene. The CDR3 region is CASSIGTGRETQYF. The CDR3 DNA reads as TGTGCCAGTAGTATAGGGACAGGGAGGGAGACCCAGTACTTC. The variable domain in full, with the rest retrieved from reference TRBV19 and TRBJ2-5, is DGGITQSPKYLFRKEGQNVTLSCEQNLNHDAMYWYRQDPGQGLRLIYYSQIVNDFQKGDIAEGYSVSREKKESFPLTVTSAQKNPTAFYLCASSIGTGRETQYFGPGTRLLVL.

V is TRBV7-2 and J is TRBJ2-5; D not certain. CDR3 size: 13 residues. Trimming took off 1 base at V and 5 bases at J, with 8 bases between the two ends. In germline, CDR1 is SGHTA, CDR2 FQGNSA. This CDR3 reads CASSLGGYETQYF. DNA for the CDR3: TGTGCCAGCAGCTTAGGCGGCTATGAGACCCAGTACTTC.

The chain combines TRBV5-4 with TRBJ2-7, with 10 bases lining up with TRBD1. V was pared by 5 bases and J by 5 bases, with 7 bases of the junction left unmatched. The V gene's germline CDR1 is SGHNT and CDR2 YYREEE (reference sequence). The CDR3 covers 14 residues. This CDR3 is CASRRTGGTHEQYF. DNA of the CDR3: TGTGCCAGCAGACGGACAGGGGGAACGCACGAGCAGTACTTC.

The chain carries TRBV19 and TRBJ1-2, with D perhaps TRBD1 (6 bases). The CDR3 runs to 15 residues. Trimming removed 3 bases from V and 5 bases from J, with 16 bases in between. Germline V CDR1 and CDR2: LNHDA, SQIVND (reference sequence). This CDR3 reads CASSIGTTREYGYTF. The CDR3 DNA reads TGTGCCAGTAGTATTGGGACAACCCGAGAGTATGGCTACACCTTC.

This clone was seen more than once but under ten times. This sequence joins TRBV15 and TRBJ2-7; 9 bases agree with TRBD2. Germline trimming cut 0 bases from V and 2 bases from J; bases unmatched to any gene: 5. In germline, CDR1 is LNHNV, CDR2 YYDKDF (reference sequence). This CDR3 comprises 16 residues. DNA for the CDR3: TGTGCCACCAGCAGAGACCGGACTAGCGTAACCTACGAGCAGTACTTC. Its translation is CATSRDRTSVTYEQYF.

The chain uses TRBV5-6 and TRBJ2-2; D unclear. V shed 2 bases and J shed 4 bases, with 15 bases lying between them. Looked up from germline, CDR1 is SGHDT and CDR2 is YYEEEE. The CDR3 sequence is 16 residues long. The CDR3 here is CASSFSRVEITGELFF. The CDR3 nucleotides are TGTGCCAGCAGCTTTTCCAGAGTGGAGATCACCGGGGAGCTGTTTTTT.

The chain employs TRBV30 and TRBJ2-1, with 11 bases matching TRBD2. Germline-derived CDR1 and CDR2 are GTSNPN and SVGIG (reference sequence). The CDR3 has 15 amino acids. V lost 3 bases, J lost 3 bases, and 4 bases stayed unmatched. Written as DNA, the CDR3 is TGTGCCTGGAGGACCGGGACTAGCGGCTACAATGAGCAGTTCTTC. Its translation is CAWRTGTSGYNEQFF. Based on the CDR3 plus reference TRBV30 and TRBJ2-1, the full variable domain is SQTIHQWPATLVQPVGSPLSLECTVEGTSNPNLYWYRQAAGRGLQLLFYSVGIGQISSEVPQNLSASRPQDRQFILSSKKLLLSDSGFYLCAWRTGTSGYNEQFFGPGTRLTVL.

This clone was seen a few times. The gene calls are TRBV2 and TRBJ1-6, with D unclear. The CDR3 is 15 amino acids. Germline CDR1 and CDR2: SNHLY and FYNNEI. V gave up 2 bases and J gave up 7 bases, with 12 bases separating them. The CDR3 loop is CASSETTGRNSPLHF. In nucleotides, the CDR3 is TGTGCCAGCAGTGAAACGACGGGGAGGAATTCACCCCTCCACTTT.

This chain links TRBV30 with TRBJ1-2, with D hard to call. The germline CDR1 and CDR2 sequences are GTSNPN and SVGIG (reference sequence). The CDR3 totals 15 residues. V dropped 4 bases and J dropped 8 bases, with 23 bases sitting between them. The CDR3 nucleotides are TGTGCCTGGAACCAAATGCGGAGTGATCAGAGGGGCTACACCTTC. It is translated as CAWNQMRSDQRGYTF.

The V call is TRBV5-5, the J call TRBJ1-3; TRBD1 aligns across 9 bases. CDR1 and CDR2 from the germline V gene are SGHKS and YYEKEE (reference sequence). This CDR3 comprises 14 residues. The V and J ends lost 4 bases and 4 bases, in that order; junction bases with no gene match: 3. The CDR3 DNA is TGTGCCAGCAGCCCGGGACAGGGAGGAAACACCATATATTTT. It codes for CASSPGQGGNTIYF.

The chain recombines TRBV28 with TRBJ2-7; a weak D match, TRBD1 (6 bases). CDR3 length equals 14 residues. Germline lookup yields CDR1 MDHEN and CDR2 SYDVKM. Trimming took off 7 bases at V and 2 bases at J, with 15 bases between the two ends. The CDR3, as DNA: TGTGCCAGCACCAGACCAGACAGGACCTACGAGCAGTACTTC. This codes for CASTRPDRTYEQYF.

This rearrangement joins TRBV7-2 to TRBJ2-5; tentatively, D is TRBD2 (5 bases). Germline CDR1 and CDR2: SGHTA and FQGNSA. This CDR3 comprises 15 residues. The V end was cut by 9 bases, the J end by 2 bases, with 19 bases between. The CDR3 DNA reads TGTGCCAGTAGCCCAGCGGTCGGGCGGCAAGAGACCCAGTACTTC. Its translation is CASSPAVGRQETQYF.

The chain combines TRBV28 with TRBJ2-7; a possible D gene is TRBD1 (5 bases). CDR3 size: 14 residues. The V gene's germline CDR1 is MDHEN and CDR2 SYDVKM. The ends were cut back, 6 bases at V and 2 bases at J, with 14 bases in the middle. The CDR3 here is CASSLVGPTYEQYF. CDR3 nucleotides: TGTGCCAGCAGCCTCGTGGGGCCGACCTACGAGCAGTACTTC.

The J gene is TRBJ2-5, the V gene TRBV7-2; 9 nucleotides align to TRBD2. CDR3 length equals 15 residues. CDR1 and CDR2 from the germline V gene are SGHTA and FQGNSA. The V segment lost 1 base and the J segment 10 bases; nucleotides outside the gene matches: 10. CDR3 DNA sequence: TGTGCCAGCAGCTTAGTCGGACTAGCGTCGGATGGCCAGTACTTC. This gives the protein CASSLVGLASDGQYF. Looking up the rest from reference TRBV7-2 and TRBJ2-5 gives the full variable domain: GAGVSQSPSNKVTEKGKDVELRCDPISGHTALYWYRQSLGQGLEFLIYFQGNSAPDKSGLPSDRFSAERTGGSVSTLTIQRTQQEDSAVYLCASSLVGLASDGQYFGPGTRLLVL.

The chain carries TRBV30 and TRBJ2-5; 9 bases are a match to TRBD2. Germline CDR1 GTSNPN, CDR2 SVGIG (reference sequence). This CDR3 region has 15 residues. The V and J ends lost 1 base and 5 bases, in that order; junction bases with no gene match: 8. Here the CDR3 reads CAWSATAGGGETQYF. Written as DNA, the CDR3 is TGTGCCTGGAGTGCCACAGCGGGAGGAGGGGAGACCCAGTACTTC.

V is TRBV5-5 and J is TRBJ2-2; 8 bases agree with TRBD1. Germline CDR1 reads SGHKS; CDR2 reads YYEKEE (reference sequence). Trimming took 1 base from V and 6 from J; bases not matched to a gene: 8. The CDR3 runs 16 residues. The DNA for the CDR3 is TGTGCCAGCAGCTTGTTTCAGGGGGCGCGAGCCGGGGAGCTGTTTTTT. Translated, it gives CASSLFQGARAGELFF.

This clone has only one observation. The chain combines TRBV5-6 with TRBJ2-2; 13 nucleotides line up with TRBD2. This CDR3 has 16 amino acids. CDR1 and CDR2 (germline): SGHDT, YYEEEE. The V segment lost 5 bases and the J segment 5 bases; nucleotides outside the gene matches: 6. CDR3 residues: CASRGGLAGVTGELFF. CDR3 DNA: TGTGCCAGCAGAGGTGGACTAGCGGGAGTTACCGGGGAGCTGTTTTTT.

V usage is TRBV28 and J usage is TRBJ2-6; TRBD1 aligns across 8 bases. The CDR3 runs 18 residues. Trimming removed 7 bases from V and 0 bases from J; junction bases left unmatched: 11. Germline CDR1 reads MDHEN; CDR2 reads SYDVKM. The CDR3 DNA is TGTGCCAGCAAAAAAGGGGGACAGGTAAGCTCTGGGGCCAACGTCCTGACTTTC. Translation: CASKKGGQVSSGANVLTF.

This CDR3 reads CASSPQGTSGSYEQFF. The CDR3, as DNA: TGTGCCAGCAGCCCCCAGGGGACTAGCGGGAGCTATGAGCAGTTCTTC. V and J are TRBV7-2 and TRBJ2-1; 14 bases are a match to TRBD2. Germline trimming cut 5 bases from V and 8 bases from J; bases unmatched to any gene: 8. The CDR3 is 16 residues long. Germline V CDR1 and CDR2: SGHTA, FQGNSA. Combining the CDR3 with reference TRBV7-2 and TRBJ2-1 gives the whole variable domain GAGVSQSPSNKVTEKGKDVELRCDPISGHTALYWYRQSLGQGLEFLIYFQGNSAPDKSGLPSDRFSAERTGGSVSTLTIQRTQQEDSAVYLCASSPQGTSGSYEQFFGPGTRLTVL.

The sample holds a few counts of this clone. The chain links TRBV19 to TRBJ2-3, with 11 positions matching TRBD2. CDR1 and CDR2 from the germline V gene are LNHDA and SQIVND (reference sequence). The CDR3 sequence is 15 residues long. V trimming: 4 bases; J trimming: 5 bases; junction bases outside the gene matches: 5. CDR3 in amino acids: CASSRLAGLGDTQYF. The CDR3 DNA is TGTGCCAGTAGTAGACTAGCGGGACTGGGAGATACGCAGTATTTT.

As regards this clone: The same CDR3 is also encoded by other DNA sequences in this sample. The chain has TRBV30 and TRBJ2-7, with D possibly matching TRBD1 (5 bases). Looked up from germline, CDR1 is GTSNPN and CDR2 is SVGIG (reference sequence). CDR3 length: 15 residues. V lost 1 base, J lost 0 bases, and 13 bases lay in between. The CDR3 coding sequence is TGTGCCTGGAGTGCTGACAGAGAAAACTCCTACGAGCAGTACTTC. It is translated as CAWSADRENSYEQYF.

This chain uses TRBV19 with TRBJ1-5, with D perhaps TRBD1 (5 bases). The CDR3 consists of 14 residues. V lost 3 bases and J 6 bases, leaving 12 bases between the germline ends. The germline V gene encodes CDR1 LNHDA and CDR2 SQIVND (reference sequence). Here the CDR3 reads CASSIRGFPQPQHF. The DNA for the CDR3 is TGTGCCAGTAGTATTCGGGGGTTCCCTCAGCCCCAGCATTTT.